This T cell receptor beta chain came from a study of blood T cell repertoires in COVID-19. Study summary: Researchers got acute and convalescent COVID-19 samples from the United States, Italy and Spain. T cells, B-cell-depleted T cells, or PBMCs supplied cDNA or gDNA.

Authors' processing steps: Reference gene primer amplification gave estimated nucleated cell counts. The protocol was immunoSEQ multiplex PCR, while the TCRdb copy is restricted to in-frame clones and leaves out a portion. From that table come the V and J calls and clone size; the DNA was used to work out D and trimming. The table lists more than 100,000 clones, nearly 85% of them singletons. Points on this clone: At the DNA level, this CDR3 is encoded by other sequences in the same sample as well.

V shed 0 bases and J shed 0 bases, with 9 bases lying between them. From germline, CDR1 is SGHRS and CDR2 YFSETQ. The CDR3 has 16 residues. This chain connects TRBV5-1 to TRBJ1-4; D call uncertain. The receptor was isolated from a human donor in a cohort sampled during active or convalescent COVID-19. Source material: peripheral blood. The CDR3 here is CASSLARGATNEKLFF. For the CDR3, the DNA is TGCGCCAGCAGCTTGGCCAGAGGCGCAACTAATGAAAAACTGTTTTTT.